This paragraph covers one TCR beta chain sequence. The authors made TCR beta cDNA libraries by 5'RACE template switching. This switching added a universal primer site and UMIs. TCRdb re-called the 5' RACE reads, yielding one record per CDR3 amino acid sequence without DNA. Across about 550,000 distinct CDR3 sequences, the top ten clones capture approximately 3.6% of the sample. This entry belongs to a study of T cells expressing NK-cell markers. Study details: CD3+CD56+NKG2C+, CD3+CD56+NKG2C- and CD3+CD56-NKG2C+ T cells, once sorted, supplied the TCR beta repertoires.

The sample comprised blood T cells: a sorted CD56 or NKG2C T cell subset, CD4+ or CD8+ T cells, or bulk PBMC T cells (not recorded which). The receptor was isolated from a man between 18 and 35 years old in good health.

CDR3 sequence: CASSVGSRGTPSTDTQYF. This rearrangement joins TRBV5-4 to TRBJ2-3; TCRdb names TRBD1, which stays unverified in the absence of DNA. The CDR3 spans 18 residues. Germline V lookup: CDR1 SGHNT, CDR2 YYREEE (reference sequence).